Each of the 4 T cell receptor beta chains below was sequenced from the same sample in a study of OX40 agonist ivuxolimab in advanced cancers. Assay used: immunoSEQ multiplex PCR; TCRdb lists only in-frame clones, some missing. The data show roughly 62,000 clones, 86% seen once. The starting material was CD4+ or CD8+ T cells sorted from blood, obtained in a trial of the OX40 agonist ivuxolimab. The receptor set was obtained from an adult with an advanced solid tumor such as melanoma, head and neck, liver or kidney cancer.

The rearrangement links TRBV6-5 to TRBJ1-6; D might be TRBD1 (5 bases). Trimming cost V 4 bases and J 7 bases, with 11 bases left between them. In germline, CDR1 is MNHEY, CDR2 SVGAGI. This CDR3 contains 14 residues. The CDR3, as DNA: TGTGCCAGCAGTTGGGGCAGGGAGAATTCACCCCTCCACTTT. It codes for CASSWGRENSPLHF.

The chain links TRBV18 to TRBJ2-7; a possible D gene is TRBD1 (6 bases). The V end lost 3 bases, the J end lost 0 bases, and 9 bases lay between the germline ends. The CDR3 loop spans 14 amino acids. Germline CDR1 reads KGHSH; CDR2 reads LQKENI. CDR3 residues: CASSPGQTSYEQYF. CDR3 DNA: TGTGCCAGCTCACCCGGACAGACCTCCTACGAGCAGTACTTC.

This rearrangement joins TRBV4-1 to TRBJ2-7, with D possibly TRBD2 on 6 matching bases. V was cut by 3 bases and J by 0 bases, with 15 bases left in between. Per the germline V gene, CDR1 is MGHRA and CDR2 is YSYEKL. This CDR3 is 16 amino acids long. The CDR3 DNA sequence: TGCGCCAGCAGCCATTCCCGGGACTTCGGCTCCTACGAGCAGTACTTC. This translates into CASSHSRDFGSYEQYF.

This clone was counted a single time. CDR3 bases: TGTGCCAGCAGCCAACAGGGGGACAATCAGCCCCAGCATTTT. It yields the protein CASSQQGDNQPQHF. This sequence joins TRBV7-6 and TRBJ1-5, with 8 bases aligning to TRBD1. Trimming at V came to 5 bases and at J to 3 bases, leaving 3 bases not matched to a gene. CDR1 is SGHVS, CDR2 FNYEAQ, per germline. The CDR3 contains 14 residues. Full variable domain (remainder filled in from reference TRBV7-6 and TRBJ1-5): GAGVSQSPRYKVTKRGQDVALRCDPISGHVSLYWYRQALGQGPEFLTYFNYEAQQDKSGLPNDRFSAERPEGSISTLTIQRTEQRDSAMYRCASSQQGDNQPQHFGDGTRLSIL.